This T cell receptor (beta chain) was identified in a study of blood T cell repertoires in COVID-19. About the research overall: The origin of the acute and convalescent COVID-19 samples was the United States, Italy and Spain. The cDNA or gDNA used as material had been derived from T cells, B-cell-depleted T cells, or PBMCs.

This CDR3 is built from 14 residues. Trimming stripped 6 bases from V and 6 bases from J, with 15 bases between. CDR1 MNHEY and CDR2 SMNVEV come from the germline V gene (reference sequence). The authors' processing: From reference gene primer amplification, estimates of nucleated cell counts were derived. Measured with immunoSEQ multiplex PCR; TCRdb has only the in-frame clones, and not every one. The V and J calls and clone size were taken over from that table, and D and trimming were inferred from the DNA. The sample lists roughly 97,000 clones; about 80% were seen once. Input material: peripheral blood. The V and J genes are TRBV27 and TRBJ1-5; unclear D gene. This clonotype originated in a woman of 80 years or more with active or convalescent COVID-19. In nucleotides, the CDR3 is TGTGCCAGCAGAGAGGCAAGGAGAGGTCAGCCCCAGCATTTT. This codes for CASREARRGQPQHF.